This TCR beta chain came from a study of shared clonotypes between healthy human individuals. The V and J ends lost 4 bases and 9 bases respectively, with 13 bases between them. The CDR3 contains 13 residues. Germline values: CDR1 MGHRA, CDR2 YSYEKL. The authors ran the assay at deep level. Repertoires were generated with immunoSEQ multiplex PCR, while TCRdb's copy carries only in-frame clones and drops some. The data show some 2,100,000 clones, with 90% to 97% seen just once and approximately 0.13% held by the top ten. Sample: naive CD4+ T cells sorted from blood. Sample subset: CD45RA+ positively selected. The rearrangement joins TRBV4-1 to TRBJ2-1, with D hard to call. This sequence was found in a man in his late teens or twenties in good health. CDR3 sequence: CASSPDPNREQFF. The CDR3 region has the DNA TGCGCCAGCAGCCCCGACCCGAATCGTGAGCAGTTCTTC.